The 10 T cell receptor beta chains listed next were all sequenced from one sample in a study of cytomegalovirus exposure and HLA in healthy donors. PCR employed 60 Vbeta and 13 Jbeta primers. TCRdb's copy holds only in-frame clones and misses some; the assay was immunoSEQ multiplex PCR. This sample has over 100,000 clones, with about four fifths found just once. Source material: PBMCs. Source of these receptors: a middle-aged woman in good health and CMV-seronegative.

V is TRBV5-6 and J is TRBJ1-1; no definite D call. This CDR3 spans 16 amino acids. The germline CDR1 and CDR2 sequences are SGHDT and YYEEEE. The germline V and J ends were trimmed by 0 bases and 0 bases, with 12 bases remaining between them. In DNA form, the CDR3 reads TGTGCCAGCAGCTTGGGATCTAGAGGATTGAACACTGAAGCTTTCTTT. Translating gives CASSLGSRGLNTEAFF.

This sequence joins TRBV21-1 and TRBJ1-2; TRBD1 was called by the table and not checked on the DNA. TRBV21-1 is flagged as a pseudogene. CDR3 length: 17 residues. The CDR3 DNA reads TGTGCCAGCAGCAAAGAGAACAGGGACATCGAGACCTATGGCTACACCTTC. This encodes CASSKENRDIETYGYTF.

This rearrangement joins TRBV27 to TRBJ1-1; D may be TRBD1 (5 bases). The CDR3 is 16 amino acids. CDR1 and CDR2 from the germline V gene are MNHEY and SMNVEV (reference sequence). V was pared by 3 bases and J by 0 bases, with 14 bases between. Here the CDR3 reads CASSFWRAGLNTEAFF. In DNA, the CDR3 is TGTGCCAGCAGTTTTTGGAGGGCAGGGTTGAACACTGAAGCTTTCTTT.

This chain joins TRBV7-9 and TRBJ1-3; no clear D gene. The CDR3 runs to 11 residues. CDR1 and CDR2 from the germline V gene are SEHNR and FQNEAQ (reference sequence). V lost 2 bases, J lost 7 bases, and 3 bases lay in between. The CDR3 sequence is CASSLRNTIYF. As DNA, the CDR3 is TGTGCCAGCAGCTTACGTAACACCATATATTTT.

This chain links TRBV5-1 with TRBJ2-7; tentative D call: TRBD2 (5 bases). Per germline, CDR1 SGHRS and CDR2 YFSETQ. Trimming took 0 bases from V and 4 from J, leaving 14 bases between them. This CDR3 spans 15 amino acids. CDR3 protein: CASSLAAGERYEQYF. As DNA, the CDR3 is TGCGCCAGCAGCTTGGCGGCGGGCGAAAGATACGAGCAGTACTTC.

V usage is TRBV5-1 and J usage is TRBJ1-2; D gene unclear. Trimming stripped 2 bases from V and 8 bases from J, with 13 bases between. This CDR3 has 13 residues. Germline loops: CDR1 SGHRS, CDR2 YFSETQ. The CDR3 DNA sequence: TGCGCCAGCAGCTTCAACCCCTGGGAGGGCTACACCTTC. Protein: CASSFNPWEGYTF. The full variable domain, with the rest looked up from reference TRBV5-1 and TRBJ1-2, is KAGVTQTPRYLIKTRGQQVTLSCSPISGHRSVSWYQQTPGQGLQFLFEYFSETQRNKGNFPGRFSGRQFSNSRSEMNVSTLELGDSALYLCASSFNPWEGYTFGSGTRLTVV.

The rearrangement joins TRBV7-9 to TRBJ2-7; 7 bases are shared with TRBD1. CDR1 is SEHNR and CDR2 is FQNEAQ in the germline V gene (reference sequence). J was trimmed by 1 base and V by 5 bases; bases with no gene match: 2. There are 13 residues in the CDR3. The CDR3 coding sequence is TGTGCCAGCAGCCCGGACAGGTCCTACGAGCAGTACTTC. This sequence encodes CASSPDRSYEQYF. The full variable domain, its missing parts supplied by reference TRBV7-9 and TRBJ2-7, is DTGVSQNPRHKITKRGQNVTFRCDPISEHNRLYWYRQTLGQGPEFLTYFQNEAQLEKSRLLSDRFSAERPKGSFSTLEIQRTEQGDSAMYLCASSPDRSYEQYFGPGTRLTVT.

This clone was detected once. The genes are TRBV10-3 and TRBJ1-1; D gene ambiguous. With 2 bases removed from V and 2 bases from J, the gap between germline ends came to 9 bases. The CDR3 runs 14 residues. Germline V gene sequence: CDR1 ENHRY, CDR2 SYGVKD. The CDR3 DNA is TGTGCCATCAGTGAGGGGCCACACAACACTGAAGCTTTCTTT. Translated, it gives CAISEGPHNTEAFF.

The table lists this clone with a few counts. The J gene is TRBJ1-4, the V gene TRBV30; the D gene is possibly TRBD1 (6 bases). The germline CDR1 and CDR2 sequences are GTSNPN and SVGIG (reference sequence). This CDR3 is built from 15 residues. The V and J ends lost 0 bases and 7 bases respectively, with 15 bases between them. CDR3 in amino acids: CAWSVYGAGVEKLFF. CDR3 nucleotide sequence: TGTGCCTGGAGTGTATATGGGGCAGGGGTTGAAAAACTGTTTTTT.

This chain connects TRBV19 to TRBJ1-2; perhaps TRBD1 as D (6 bases). The CDR3 extends over 14 amino acids. Per germline, CDR1 LNHDA and CDR2 SQIVND (reference sequence). Between the trimmed V and J ends, which lost 4 bases and 7 bases, there was a span of 16 bases. The CDR3 protein is CASSTVTGLSGYTF. The CDR3 DNA is TGTGCCAGTAGTACCGTCACAGGGTTAAGTGGCTACACCTTC.